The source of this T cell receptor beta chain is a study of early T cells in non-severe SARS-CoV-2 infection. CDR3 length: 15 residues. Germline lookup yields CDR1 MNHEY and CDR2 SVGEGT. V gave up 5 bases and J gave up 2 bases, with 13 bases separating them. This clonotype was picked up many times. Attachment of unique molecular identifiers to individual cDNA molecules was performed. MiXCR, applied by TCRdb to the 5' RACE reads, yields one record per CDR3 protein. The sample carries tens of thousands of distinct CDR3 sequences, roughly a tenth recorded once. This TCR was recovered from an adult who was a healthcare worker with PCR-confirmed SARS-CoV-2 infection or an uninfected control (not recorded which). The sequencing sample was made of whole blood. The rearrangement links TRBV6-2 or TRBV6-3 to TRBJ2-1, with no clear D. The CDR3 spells CASSPQLVAYNEQFF. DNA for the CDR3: TGTGCCAGCAGTCCTCAGCTGGTTGCCTACAATGAGCAGTTCTTC.